Listed below are T cell receptor beta chains from one sample, sequenced in a study of cytomegalovirus exposure and HLA in healthy donors. Method: immunoSEQ multiplex PCR; TCRdb's copy keeps in-frame clones and lacks some. Of about 75,000 clones detected, around four fifths appear once; the ten largest clones hold around 2.9%. Sequencing input: PBMCs. The receptors derive from a man in his thirties or forties in good health and CMV-seronegative. The CDR3 runs from the conserved cysteine through the conserved F or W. The D gene is left open where the match is weak. Size is stated for part of the rows, as once, few or many counts, or as a class when the clone is expanded.

size	V	D	J	DNA	CDR3
.	TRBV19	.	TRBJ1-5	TGTGCCAGTAGTTTACGGACAGACTATAGCAATCAGCCCCAGCATTTT	CASSLRTDYSNQPQHF
once	TRBV28	TRBD1	TRBJ2-5	TGTGCCAGCAGTGGTGCCAGGGGGCAAGAGACCCAGTACTTC	CASSGARGQETQYF
once	TRBV28	TRBD1	TRBJ1-1	TGTGCCAGCAGTTTACTGCAGGGGGCGGGCACTGAAGCTTTCTTT	CASSLLQGAGTEAFF
.	TRBV30	.	TRBJ2-7	TGTGCCTGGAATGTTCCCGGGGGGCAACGATCCTACGAGCAGTACTTC	CAWNVPGGQRSYEQYF
.	TRBV6-4	.	TRBJ1-6	TGTGCCAGCAGTGAACAGGGTATGAATTCACCCCTCCACTTT	CASSEQGMNSPLHF
.	TRBV5-1	.	TRBJ2-3	TGCGCCAGCAGCTTGCCAGGGGCAGATACGCAGTATTTT	CASSLPGADTQYF
.	TRBV19	.	TRBJ2-3	TGTGCCAGTAGTCGCGGACAGCCCTATCTCACAGATACGCAGTATTTT	CASSRGQPYLTDTQYF
few	TRBV6-1	.	TRBJ1-1	TGTGCCAGCATGCACCGGGAGTTGAACACTGAAGCTTTCTTT	CASMHRELNTEAFF
few	TRBV19	TRBD1	TRBJ1-1	TGTGCCAGTGGTAAACAGGGGGCCGCTGAAGCTTTCTTT	CASGKQGAAEAFF
few	TRBV20-1	.	TRBJ1-1	TGCAGTGCTTCCCGCCGGGAAGCTTTCTTT	CSASRREAFF
.	TRBV15	.	TRBJ1-5	TGTGCCACCAGCACCCAACGGGGGAGCAATCAGCCCCAGCATTTT	CATSTQRGSNQPQHF
once	TRBV5-1	.	TRBJ2-3	TGCGCCAGCAGCTCCACTTTTAGCACAGATACGCAGTATTTT	CASSSTFSTDTQYF
.	TRBV6-5	TRBD1	TRBJ2-1	TGTGCCAGCAGTACAGGGGCATCCTACAATGAGCAGTTCTTC	CASSTGASYNEQFF
.	TRBV7-9	.	TRBJ2-1	TGTGCCAGCAGCTTATCGTATGAGCAGTTCTTC	CASSLSYEQFF
.	TRBV27	TRBD2	TRBJ2-7	TGTGCCAGCAGTTCCCCCGGGGGAGGGGTTTACGAGCAGTACTTC	CASSSPGGGVYEQYF
.	TRBV28	.	TRBJ1-3	TGTGCCAGCAGATTCGGGGGCTCTGGAAACACCATATATTTT	CASRFGGSGNTIYF
.	TRBV4-1	.	TRBJ1-5	TGCGCCAGCAGCCCTACCCAATATAGCAATCAGCCCCAGCATTTT	CASSPTQYSNQPQHF
.	TRBV4-3	.	TRBJ1-2	TGCGCCAGCAGCCCCACTACAGAGGGTGGCTACACCTTC	CASSPTTEGGYTF
.	TRBV18	.	TRBJ1-6	TGTGCCAGCTCACCATCGGGTCCGCCTTATAATTCACCCCTCCACTTT	CASSPSGPPYNSPLHF
.	TRBV7-2	.	TRBJ2-7	TGTGCCAGCGGTCCGAGCTTCCTTTGGGAGCAGTACTTC	CASGPSFLWEQYF